The 22 T cell receptor beta chains in this list originate from one sample, sequenced in a study of long-term antiretroviral therapy in people with HIV. Sequencing used immunoSEQ v3.0 at survey level. Sequencing was performed with immunoSEQ multiplex PCR; in TCRdb, only in-frame clones are kept and a portion is missing. This table has 15,000 to 20,000 clones, roughly nine tenths appearing once. The material sequenced was unsorted PBMCs, taken 4.2 years after starting antiretroviral therapy. Receptor source: a man in his fifties with HIV.

The J gene is TRBJ1-5, the V gene TRBV28; D is unclear. Between the trimmed V and J ends, which lost 3 bases and 4 bases, there was a span of 10 bases. The CDR3 has 14 amino acids. The V gene's germline CDR1 is MDHEN and CDR2 SYDVKM. As DNA, the CDR3 is TGTGCCAGCAGTTTTTTGGGATCAAATCAGCCCCAGCATTTT. This gives the protein CASSFLGSNQPQHF.

The DNA of the CDR3 is TGTGCCAGCAGTGTCTCCTCGCGCGATTCACCCCTCCACTTT. Its translation: CASSVSSRDSPLHF. The V call is TRBV2, the J call TRBJ1-6; D not resolved. Per the germline V gene, CDR1 is SNHLY and CDR2 is FYNNEI. The CDR3 consists of 14 residues. Between the trimmed V and J ends, which lost 4 bases and 8 bases, there was a span of 12 bases.

The V gene is TRBV25-1, the J gene TRBJ1-4, with D hard to call. V dropped 3 bases and J dropped 11 bases, with 7 bases sitting between them. The V gene's germline CDR1 is MGHDK and CDR2 SYGVNS. The CDR3 sequence is 11 residues long. As DNA, the CDR3 is TGTGCCAGCAGTGACCCCTGGAAACTGTTTTTT. This translates into CASSDPWKLFF.

This clone was recorded once. V is TRBV4-1 and J is TRBJ2-7; 8 bases are shared with TRBD1. This CDR3 spans 16 amino acids. Trimming took 4 bases from V and 4 from J; bases not matched to a gene: 12. From germline, CDR1 is MGHRA and CDR2 YSYEKL. In DNA form, the CDR3 reads TGCGCCAGCAGCCGAAACCACCAAGGACAGGGATACGAGCAGTACTTC. This gives the protein CASSRNHQGQGYEQYF.

J is TRBJ2-1 and V is TRBV27; TRBD2 matches at 9 bases. After removal of 3 bases from V and 2 bases from J, the junction contained 5 bases not matched to a gene. Germline V lookup: CDR1 MNHEY, CDR2 SMNVEV (reference sequence). The CDR3 loop spans 16 amino acids. CDR3 nucleotide sequence: TGTGCCAGCAGTTTCAGCGGGGGGCTACCCTACAATGAGCAGTTCTTC. Translating it yields CASSFSGGLPYNEQFF.

The V gene is TRBV5-5, the J gene TRBJ2-3, with no clear D. The CDR3 has 14 amino acids. In germline, CDR1 is SGHKS, CDR2 YYEKEE (reference sequence). Trimming pared 1 base from V and 4 bases from J, leaving 10 bases between. CDR3 bases: TGTGCCAGCAGCTTGTACGTACCCCCAGATACGCAGTATTTT. Protein: CASSLYVPPDTQYF.

This sequence joins TRBV4-3 and TRBJ2-7; perhaps TRBD2 as D (5 bases). Germline lookup yields CDR1 LGHNA and CDR2 YSLEER. V was pared by 3 bases and J by 0 bases, with 9 bases between. This CDR3 contains 14 residues. The CDR3 DNA sequence: TGCGCCAGCAGCCACGGACTGAGCTCCTACGAGCAGTACTTC. Encoded protein: CASSHGLSSYEQYF.

This chain connects TRBV19 to TRBJ1-5, with 7 bases lining up with TRBD1. Germline V gene lookup returns CDR1 LNHDA and CDR2 SQIVND (reference sequence). CDR3 length: 14 amino acids. V shed 7 bases, J shed 4 bases, and the junction held 7 bases outside the gene matches. CDR3 sequence reads: CASNSAGGNQPQHF. Written as DNA, the CDR3 is TGTGCCAGTAATTCCGCAGGGGGTAATCAGCCCCAGCATTTT. The complete variable domain, with remaining parts taken from reference TRBV19 and TRBJ1-5, reads DGGITQSPKYLFRKEGQNVTLSCEQNLNHDAMYWYRQDPGQGLRLIYYSQIVNDFQKGDIAEGYSVSREKKESFPLTVTSAQKNPTAFYLCASNSAGGNQPQHFGDGTRLSIL.

The rearrangement links TRBV6-1 to TRBJ2-7, with 8 bases identical to TRBD1. Germline lookup yields CDR1 MNHNS and CDR2 SASEGT. The J segment lost 2 bases and the V segment lost 1 base, leaving 10 bases of the junction unmatched. The CDR3 totals 17 residues. The CDR3: CASSEGDTRTGTYEQYF. CDR3 DNA: TGTGCCAGCAGTGAAGGTGACACACGGACAGGGACCTACGAGCAGTACTTC.

The J gene is TRBJ2-5, the V gene TRBV7-2, with 15 bases identical to TRBD2. Germline V gene lookup returns CDR1 SGHTA and CDR2 FQGNSA. V lost 4 bases and J lost 5; bases outside the gene matches: 8. The CDR3 totals 17 residues. The CDR3 DNA sequence: TGTGCCAGCAGCTGGGGACTAGCGGGGGGCGGTGGGGAGACCCAGTACTTC. This encodes CASSWGLAGGGGETQYF.

The chain uses TRBV6-6 and TRBJ2-7; 7 nucleotides line up with TRBD1. Per the germline V gene, CDR1 is MNHNY and CDR2 is SVGAGI (reference sequence). The CDR3 length is 14 residues. J was trimmed by 3 bases and V by 3 bases; bases with no gene match: 5. CDR3 coding DNA: TGTGCCAGCAGTTATTCCAGGGACAGCTACGAGCAGTACTTC. Translating it yields CASSYSRDSYEQYF.

The chain uses TRBV7-6 and TRBJ1-5, with a tentative D call TRBD1 (5 bases). Trimming pared 2 bases from V and 3 bases from J, leaving 14 bases between. The CDR3 runs to 16 residues. CDR1 and CDR2 from the germline V gene are SGHVS and FNYEAQ. CDR3: CASSLLQGSNNQPQHF. CDR3 bases: TGTGCCAGCAGCTTACTCCAGGGTTCTAACAATCAGCCCCAGCATTTT.

The gene calls are TRBV6-1 and TRBJ1-2; maybe TRBD1 (6 bases). Deletions cut 4 bases from V and 5 bases from J, with 17 bases between. Germline V CDR1 and CDR2: MNHNS, SASEGT. CDR3 length: 15 residues. CDR3 protein: CASSGLGHTGYGYTF. The CDR3 bases are TGTGCCAGCAGTGGGCTCGGTCACACAGGGTATGGCTACACCTTC.

This clone came up once. V and J are TRBV19 and TRBJ2-7; 7 nucleotides match TRBD1. The CDR3 consists of 14 residues. Germline V lookup: CDR1 LNHDA, CDR2 SQIVND (reference sequence). The trim removed 1 base at V and 7 bases at J, leaving 7 bases unmatched. CDR3 protein: CASSIGQGSMEQYF. The CDR3 DNA sequence: TGTGCCAGTAGTATAGGACAGGGTAGCATGGAGCAGTACTTC.

The chain uses TRBV7-8 and TRBJ1-2, with 7 nucleotides matching TRBD1. V was pared by 5 bases and J by 0 bases, with 15 bases of the junction left unmatched. This CDR3 spans 18 amino acids. Per the germline V gene, CDR1 is SGHVS and CDR2 is FQNEAQ. The CDR3: CASSLPGDRDATNYGYTF. The CDR3 coding sequence is TGTGCCAGCAGCCTGCCAGGCGACAGGGACGCCACTAACTATGGCTACACCTTC.

This sequence joins TRBV4-1 and TRBJ1-1; D ambiguous. CDR3 size: 12 residues. The germline V gene encodes CDR1 MGHRA and CDR2 YSYEKL. V lost 1 base, J lost 1 base, and 1 base lay in between. The chain's CDR3 is CASSQANTEAFF. CDR3 DNA: TGCGCCAGCAGCCAAGCGAACACTGAAGCTTTCTTT.

The chain recombines TRBV18 with TRBJ1-1, with 7 bases lining up with TRBD1. V was pared by 2 bases and J by 5 bases, with 11 bases of the junction left unmatched. The germline V gene encodes CDR1 KGHSH and CDR2 LQKENI. The CDR3 runs to 16 residues. The CDR3 nucleotides are TGTGCCAGCTCACCAGACGTAGCAGGGGGGGGGACTGAAGCTTTCTTT. Protein product: CASSPDVAGGGTEAFF.

V is TRBV5-4 and J is TRBJ1-2; D possibly corresponds to TRBD1 (5 bases). There are 13 residues in the CDR3. V lost 0 bases, J lost 6 bases, and 9 bases lay in between. Germline CDR1 reads SGHNT; CDR2 reads YYREEE (reference sequence). CDR3 residues: CASSLVRGDGYTF. In nucleotides, the CDR3 is TGTGCCAGCAGCTTGGTAAGGGGAGATGGCTACACCTTC.

The V gene is TRBV10-3, the J gene TRBJ2-3, with 7 bases matching TRBD1. The germline V gene has CDR1 ENHRY and CDR2 SYGVKD. CDR3 length equals 17 residues. Losses at the gene ends were 0 bases for V and 0 bases for J; bases not matched to a gene: 6. DNA of the CDR3: TGTGCCATCAGTGAGTCGACTGGACAGGCTAGCACAGATACGCAGTATTTT. Translating it yields CAISESTGQASTDTQYF.

This clone came up once. The chain links TRBV2 to TRBJ2-7; 8 bases agree with TRBD2. J was trimmed by 2 bases and V by 7 bases; bases with no gene match: 4. Germline V gene data show CDR1 as SNHLY and CDR2 as FYNNEI. The CDR3 consists of 13 residues. CDR3 in DNA: TGTGCCAGCACGACCGGGGGGGCCTACGAGCAGTACTTC. Its protein is CASTTGGAYEQYF.

The V call is TRBV19, the J call TRBJ1-2, with unresolved D. V gave up 7 bases and J gave up 1 base, with 10 bases separating them. The V gene's germline CDR1 is LNHDA and CDR2 SQIVND (reference sequence). The CDR3 has 13 amino acids. The CDR3 is CASTKGFNYGYTF. CDR3 in DNA: TGTGCCAGTACAAAGGGATTTAACTATGGCTACACCTTC. The variable domain in full, with the rest retrieved from reference TRBV19 and TRBJ1-2, is DGGITQSPKYLFRKEGQNVTLSCEQNLNHDAMYWYRQDPGQGLRLIYYSQIVNDFQKGDIAEGYSVSREKKESFPLTVTSAQKNPTAFYLCASTKGFNYGYTFGSGTRLTVV.

The CDR3 DNA reads TGCGCCAGCAGTGAGTCGGGGGAGGCCACTGAAGCTTTCTTT. Its translation: CASSESGEATEAFF. This sequence joins TRBV10-2 and TRBJ1-1; D may be TRBD1 (5 bases). V lost 0 bases to trimming and J lost 4 bases, with 9 bases between them. Per the germline V gene, CDR1 is WSHSY and CDR2 is SAAADI. The CDR3 sequence is 14 residues long.